The T cell receptor (beta chain) described here comes from a study of technical replicates of blood from a handful of donors. Profiling relied on immunoSEQ multiplex PCR, and the TCRdb table lists in-frame clones only, not all of them. The sample holds roughly 100,000 clones; 95% are singletons and the top ten take approximately 0.35%. V gave up 8 bases and J gave up 1 base, with 14 bases separating them. This CDR3 spans 13 amino acids. Germline lookup yields CDR1 GTSNPN and CDR2 SVGIG (reference sequence). The chain uses TRBV30 and TRBJ1-1, with no clear D. The sequencing sample was made of T cells isolated from PBMCs. The clonotype was recovered from a human donor in good health. The CDR3 is CARAYDTNTEAFF. The CDR3 nucleotides read TGTGCCCGAGCTTACGACACGAACACTGAAGCTTTCTTT.